Shown below are 18 T cell receptor beta chains from a single sample sequenced in a study of CD8+CD57+ T cells in acquired aplastic anemia. Genomic DNA, serving as template, underwent TCR beta VDJ and CDR3 profiling. TCRdb re-derived calls from the reads in MiXCR, one entry per CDR3 protein. Found here are just over 450,000 distinct CDR3 sequences, over 25% of them singletons; the top ten hold under 0.95%. The authors sequenced patients whose flow cytometry had shown CD8+CD57+ cell expansion. Specimen: sorted CD4+, CD8+, or CD8+CD57+ T cells (not recorded which) from PBMCs. The receptors here all came from a human donor with aplastic anemia.

This clonotype appeared many times. The chain recombines TRBV19 with TRBJ1-2; possible D gene TRBD1, 6 bases. The germline CDR1 and CDR2 sequences are LNHDA and SQIVND (reference sequence). The V and J ends lost 5 bases and 1 base respectively, with 14 bases between them. CDR3 length: 15 amino acids. The CDR3: CASSLLRQVNYGYTF. CDR3 nucleotides: TGTGCCAGTAGTCTGCTACGACAGGTTAACTATGGCTACACCTTC.

This clonotype was detected ten times or more. This rearrangement joins TRBV7-6 to TRBJ2-1; a weak D match, TRBD2 (5 bases). This CDR3 contains 15 residues. Trimming took off 0 bases at V and 3 bases at J, with 9 bases between the two ends. Germline CDR1 and CDR2: SGHVS and FNYEAQ. Written as DNA, the CDR3 is TGTGCCAGCAGCTTAGCGGTTAGCGTCTACAATGAGCAGTTCTTC. Translating gives CASSLAVSVYNEQFF. Full variable domain (missing parts from reference TRBV7-6 and TRBJ2-1): GAGVSQSPRYKVTKRGQDVALRCDPISGHVSLYWYRQALGQGPEFLTYFNYEAQQDKSGLPNDRFSAERPEGSISTLTIQRTEQRDSAMYRCASSLAVSVYNEQFFGPGTRLTVL.

There are many counts of this clonotype. V gene TRBV29-1 combines with J gene TRBJ1-1; D unresolved. V lost 4 bases, J lost 1 base, and 13 bases lay in between. CDR3 size: 14 residues. CDR1 SQVTM and CDR2 ANQGSEA come from the germline V gene. The CDR3 is CSVVLPGKNTEAFF. The CDR3 coding sequence is TGCAGCGTTGTTCTCCCGGGCAAGAACACTGAAGCTTTCTTT. Looking up the rest from reference TRBV29-1 and TRBJ1-1 gives the full variable domain: SAVISQKPSRDICQRGTSLTIQCQVDSQVTMMFWYRQQPGQSLTLIATANQGSEATYESGFVIDKFPISRPNLTFSTLTVSNMSPEDSSIYLCSVVLPGKNTEAFFGQGTRLTVV.

This clonotype was counted between two and nine times. This chain connects TRBV7-9 to TRBJ1-2; D gene ambiguous. Deletions cut 3 bases from V and 5 bases from J, with 7 bases between. Germline V gene lookup returns CDR1 SEHNR and CDR2 FQNEAQ (reference sequence). This CDR3 is 12 amino acids long. CDR3 DNA sequence: TGTGCCAGCAGCTTGTTCCCTTATGGCTACACCTTC. Encoded protein: CASSLFPYGYTF.

This clonotype was seen a handful of times. The V call is TRBV20-1, the J call TRBJ1-4; 7 bases align to TRBD1. The CDR3 is 13 amino acids. Germline V gene lookup returns CDR1 DFQATT and CDR2 SNEGSKA (reference sequence). In DNA, the CDR3 is TGCAGCCTTGACAGGGCGGGTAATGAAAAACTGTTTTTT. Translation gives CSLDRAGNEKLFF.

Notes on this clonotype: A much larger clone sits a single nucleotide away, making a read error possible. The chain combines TRBV7-6 with TRBJ2-1; no clear D. CDR1 is SGHVS, CDR2 FNYEAQ, per germline. CDR3 length equals 13 residues. The CDR3 loop is CASSLEGYYEQFF. The CDR3 nucleotides are TGTGCCAGCAGCTTAGAGGGCTACTATGAGCAGTTCTTC.

This clonotype was observed many times. The DNA for the CDR3 is TGTGCCAGCAGCCGCGGTTCAGATACGCAGTATTTT. It is translated as CASSRGSDTQYF. V is TRBV7-2 and J is TRBJ2-3; unclear D gene. With 5 bases removed from V and 4 bases from J, the gap between germline ends came to 7 bases. The germline gives CDR1 SGHTA, CDR2 FQGNSA. This CDR3 comprises 12 residues.

This clonotype appeared once. The CDR3 ends on some other residue instead of the conserved phenylalanine or tryptophan, so this is likely a read error. It is unclear where the CDR3 begins or ends on the DNA, so no DNA is shown, and the CDR3 is as TCRdb lists it. This chain links TRBV5-1 with TRBJ2-5. Germline V CDR1 and CDR2: SGHRS, YFSETQ. The CDR3 extends over 8 residues, inclusive of both ends. The CDR3 is CASSLEPT.

As regards this clonotype: Because the CDR3 is missing its conserved closing phenylalanine or tryptophan, this is likely a read error. This rearrangement joins TRBV2 to TRBJ1-3; D possibly corresponds to TRBD1 (5 bases). The CDR3 runs 14 residues. V dropped 8 bases and J dropped 6 bases, with 17 bases sitting between them. Germline V gives CDR1 SNHLY, CDR2 FYNNEI. The CDR3 sequence: CASLRDGGINTIYS. The CDR3 bases are TGTGCCAGCCTTCGGGACGGTGGTATAAACACCATATATTCT.

The chain recombines TRBV10-3 with TRBJ1-1; D uncertain. The CDR3 is 15 residues long. V shed 0 bases and J shed 5 bases, with 13 bases lying between them. Germline loops: CDR1 ENHRY, CDR2 SYGVKD. CDR3 in DNA: TGTGCCATCAGTGAGTCGACTATGGGTGGGACTGAAGCTTTCTTT. This sequence encodes CAISESTMGGTEAFF.

This clonotype was seen a handful of times. Just one base apart from a much larger clone, this may be a read error. This chain uses TRBV19 with TRBJ1-2; D is perhaps TRBD1 (5 bases). The germline CDR1 and CDR2 sequences are LNHDA and SQIVND (reference sequence). V lost 4 bases to trimming and J lost 4 bases, with 7 bases between them. CDR3 length: 12 amino acids. CDR3 loop: CASSKTVYGYTF. Here the CDR3 DNA reads TGTGCCAGTAGTAAGACAGTCTATGGCTACACCTTC.

This clonotype was seen more than once but under ten times. DNA of the CDR3: TGTGCCAGCAACCCCGGACGGTGGGACACTGAAGCTTTCTTT. Encoded protein: CASNPGRWDTEAFF. The chain couples TRBV9 to TRBJ1-1, with D unresolved. Trimming stripped 6 bases from V and 3 bases from J, with 15 bases between. Germline V gives CDR1 SGDLS, CDR2 YYNGEE. The CDR3 loop spans 14 amino acids.

This clonotype was picked up many times. The chain employs TRBV19 and TRBJ1-5; D gene unclear. Trimming shortened V by 5 bases and J by 3 bases, and 17 bases separated the two germline ends. The germline gives CDR1 LNHDA, CDR2 SQIVND (reference sequence). The CDR3 has 16 amino acids. The CDR3 bases are TGTGCCAGTAGTGTATCAAACAGTTACTCCAATCAGCCCCAGCATTTT. It translates to CASSVSNSYSNQPQHF.

The chain couples TRBV2 to TRBJ2-3; 9 bases agree with TRBD1. The germline V gene has CDR1 SNHLY and CDR2 FYNNEI. V trimming: 11 bases; J trimming: 4 bases; junction bases outside the gene matches: 7. The CDR3 is 13 residues long. DNA for the CDR3: TGTGCCGGCCGGGACAGGGTTTCAGATACGCAGTATTTT. Protein: CAGRDRVSDTQYF.

The V and J genes are TRBV25-1 and TRBJ1-6; 10 positions match TRBD1. CDR1 is MGHDK and CDR2 is SYGVNS in the germline V gene. Unmatched junction bases numbered 10, after V lost 3 bases and J lost 8 bases. The CDR3 has 17 amino acids. DNA for the CDR3: TGTGCCAGCAGTGAGTATGGGACAGGGGTTAAGGATTCACCCCTCCACTTT. This sequence encodes CASSEYGTGVKDSPLHF. The whole variable domain, remainder taken from reference TRBV25-1 and TRBJ1-6, is EADIYQTPRYLVIGTGKKITLECSQTMGHDKMYWYQQDPGMELHLIHYSYGVNSTEKGDLSSESTVSRIRTEHFPLTLESARPSHTSQYLCASSEYGTGVKDSPLHFGNGTRLTVT.

This clonotype was detected ten times or more. J is TRBJ2-7 and V is TRBV20-1; TRBD1 matches at 7 bases. CDR3 size: 11 residues. V trimming: 6 bases; J trimming: 2 bases; junction bases outside the gene matches: 1. Germline V gene lookup returns CDR1 DFQATT and CDR2 SNEGSKA (reference sequence). CDR3 coding DNA: TGCAGTGCGGGACAGCCCTACGAGCAGTACTTC. It is translated as CSAGQPYEQYF.

The J gene is TRBJ2-7, the V gene TRBV20-1; 16 bases are a match to TRBD2. The CDR3 is made up of 18 amino acids. CDR1 is DFQATT, CDR2 SNEGSKA, per germline (reference sequence). V shed 6 bases and J 1 base; nucleotides not matched to a gene: 12. This CDR3 reads CSASGLAGGLQQSYEQYF. DNA for the CDR3: TGCAGTGCATCGGGACTAGCGGGAGGGCTTCAACAGTCCTACGAGCAGTACTTC.

This clonotype was seen only a few times. The rearrangement joins TRBV2 to TRBJ2-1, with 8 bases that match TRBD2. Trimming at V came to 5 bases and at J to 7 bases, leaving 7 bases not matched to a gene. Germline V gene data show CDR1 as SNHLY and CDR2 as FYNNEI. The CDR3 is made up of 14 amino acids. The CDR3 sequence is CASSLDGGRNEQFF. CDR3 nucleotide sequence: TGTGCCAGCAGTCTCGATGGCGGGAGGAATGAGCAGTTCTTC.